Following are 32 T cell receptor beta chains from one sample sequenced in a study of blood T cell repertoires in COVID-19. Generated by immunoSEQ multiplex PCR, the TCRdb table keeps only in-frame clones and is missing some. This table holds approximately 92,000 clones, about 82% found once. Source material: peripheral blood. These receptors all come from a woman aged 55-70 years in a cohort sampled during active or convalescent COVID-19.

CDR3 sequence: CADSPDQPQHF. The CDR3, as DNA: TGCGCCGACAGTCCGGATCAGCCCCAGCATTTT. The genes are TRBV5-1 and TRBJ1-5, with D possibly matching TRBD1 (5 bases). Trimming left V 10 bases short and J 5 bases short, with 10 bases between. The CDR3 is made up of 11 amino acids. CDR1 is SGHRS and CDR2 is YFSETQ in the germline V gene.

The chain couples TRBV28 to TRBJ2-5; 13 bases align to TRBD2. The CDR3 spans 17 residues. Per germline, CDR1 MDHEN and CDR2 SYDVKM. V dropped 5 bases and J dropped 1; count of bases not matched to a gene: 7. Here the CDR3 reads CASSHRLAGGLQETQYF. The CDR3 DNA is TGTGCCAGCAGTCACCGACTAGCGGGAGGCCTCCAAGAGACCCAGTACTTC.

This rearrangement joins TRBV19 to TRBJ2-3; 10 bases agree with TRBD2. This CDR3 has 15 amino acids. The V gene end was trimmed by 2 bases and the J gene end by 4 bases; junction bases not matched to a gene: 3. From germline, CDR1 is LNHDA and CDR2 SQIVND (reference sequence). The CDR3 loop reads CASSITSGRADTQYF. As DNA, the CDR3 is TGTGCCAGTAGTATAACGAGCGGGAGGGCAGATACGCAGTATTTT.

The chain employs TRBV5-1 and TRBJ2-7, with 10 positions matching TRBD2. CDR3 length: 15 amino acids. Germline CDR1 and CDR2: SGHRS and YFSETQ. The junction had 7 bases not matched to a gene; V was cut back by 3 bases and J by 4 bases. CDR3 in DNA: TGCGCCAGCAGCTCCCGGGCTAGCGGGGGATACGAGCAGTACTTC. Its translation is CASSSRASGGYEQYF.

The gene calls are TRBV24-1 and TRBJ2-7; 8 positions agree with TRBD1. V dropped 5 bases and J dropped 5; count of bases not matched to a gene: 7. The CDR3 extends over 14 amino acids. The germline gives CDR1 KGHDR, CDR2 SFDVKD. The CDR3 DNA sequence: TGTGCCACCAGTGCGATGGACAGGGAGGACGAGCAGTACTTC. Translation gives CATSAMDREDEQYF.

This rearrangement joins TRBV5-1 to TRBJ2-7, with 7 bases lining up with TRBD1. The CDR3 runs to 14 residues. Germline V gene data show CDR1 as SGHRS and CDR2 as YFSETQ. The J segment lost 1 base and the V segment lost 4 bases, leaving 5 bases of the junction unmatched. CDR3 sequence: CASSPDRPSYEQYF. CDR3 bases: TGCGCCAGCAGCCCGGACAGGCCATCCTACGAGCAGTACTTC.

Of note for this clone: A junction boundary mismatches the germline segment, possibly from a read error. V usage is TRBV7-7 and J usage is TRBJ1-1; a weak D match, TRBD1 (5 bases). Per germline, CDR1 SSHAT and CDR2 FNYEAQ (reference sequence). The CDR3 runs to 17 residues. The CDR3 sequence is CASSFNSGQGVNTEAFF. CDR3 nucleotides: TGTGCTAGCAGCTTTAACTCGGGTCAGGGCGTGAACACTGAAGCTTTCTTT.

V usage is TRBV20-1 and J usage is TRBJ2-1; D is ambiguous. V lost 7 bases and J 9 bases, leaving 13 bases between the germline ends. This CDR3 spans 11 amino acids. In germline, CDR1 is DFQATT, CDR2 SNEGSKA (reference sequence). The CDR3 reads CSGSTDVEQFF. CDR3 in DNA: TGCAGTGGGTCAACAGACGTTGAGCAGTTCTTC.

The chain uses TRBV15 and TRBJ2-7, with D tentatively TRBD2 (5 bases). The CDR3 is 15 residues long. Germline loops: CDR1 LNHNV, CDR2 YYDKDF (reference sequence). Trimming cost V 0 bases and J 5 bases, with 14 bases left between them. The chain's CDR3 is CATSRESTSRNEQYF. The CDR3 region has the DNA TGTGCCACCAGCAGAGAGTCTACTAGTCGAAACGAGCAGTACTTC.

This clone was seen more than once but under ten times. The chain carries TRBV10-3 and TRBJ2-2, with D perhaps matching TRBD1 (6 bases). Germline CDR1 and CDR2: ENHRY and SYGVKD. V dropped 7 bases and J dropped 1 base, with 7 bases sitting between them. This CDR3 spans 13 amino acids. The CDR3 protein is CAIMGQNTGELFF. In DNA, the CDR3 is TGTGCCATCATGGGACAGAACACCGGGGAGCTGTTTTTT.

The gene calls are TRBV10-3 and TRBJ2-2, with TRBD2 identical over 13 bases. The germline CDR1 and CDR2 sequences are ENHRY and SYGVKD. The V gene end was trimmed by 3 bases and the J gene end by 8 bases; junction bases not matched to a gene: 6. This CDR3 contains 16 residues. The CDR3 is CAISDPGLAGPGELFF. The CDR3 DNA is TGTGCCATCAGTGACCCGGGACTAGCGGGACCTGGGGAGCTGTTTTTT.

The rearrangement joins TRBV5-1 to TRBJ2-2; D remains unclear. Trimming removed 0 bases from V and 7 bases from J, with 13 bases in between. This CDR3 contains 15 residues. Germline V gives CDR1 SGHRS, CDR2 YFSETQ. The DNA of the CDR3 is TGCGCCAGCAGCTTGGTTGTCGGTTCGAACGGGGAGCTGTTTTTT. Its protein product is CASSLVVGSNGELFF.

This chain links TRBV6-6 with TRBJ1-6; the match to TRBD1 covers 7 bases. The ends lost 7 bases at V and 5 bases at J; junction bases unmatched: 11. This CDR3 region has 16 residues. Germline CDR1 is MNHNY and CDR2 is SVGAGI (reference sequence). Here the CDR3 reads CASTNSPQGHNSPLHF. CDR3 nucleotide sequence: TGTGCCAGCACGAATTCCCCACAGGGGCATAATTCACCCCTCCACTTT.

The chain carries TRBV9 and TRBJ2-1, with 12 positions matching TRBD2. This CDR3 is 19 amino acids long. CDR1 is SGDLS and CDR2 is YYNGEE in the germline V gene. After removal of 2 bases from V and 1 base from J, the junction contained 10 bases not matched to a gene. For the CDR3, the DNA is TGTGCCAGCAGCGTTGGTCGGGGGACTAGCGGGTCTTCCTACAATGAGCAGTTCTTC. Translation gives CASSVGRGTSGSSYNEQFF.

The J gene is TRBJ1-3, the V gene TRBV7-2; D gene unclear. The CDR3 has 15 residues. Germline CDR1 and CDR2: SGHTA and FQGNSA. Trimming left V 2 bases short and J 0 bases short, with 8 bases between. The CDR3 loop is CASSLTASSGNTIYF. The CDR3 coding sequence is TGTGCCAGCAGCTTAACCGCCAGCTCTGGAAACACCATATATTTT.

V and J are TRBV3-1 (or the pseudogene TRBV3-2) and TRBJ2-4, with TRBD1 matching over 8 bases. J gave up 1 base and V 1 base, and 9 bases lay outside the gene matches. Germline V CDR1 and CDR2: LGHDT, YNNKEL (reference sequence). This CDR3 is built from 18 residues. The chain's CDR3 is CASSQASAGGKAKNIQYF. CDR3 nucleotide sequence: TGTGCCAGCAGCCAAGCTTCGGCAGGGGGCAAGGCCAAAAACATTCAGTACTTC.

This sequence joins TRBV5-1 and TRBJ2-3; 13 bases map to TRBD2. Germline lookup yields CDR1 SGHRS and CDR2 YFSETQ. This CDR3 has 16 residues. J lost 2 bases, V lost 9 bases, and 9 bases had no gene match. The CDR3 region is CANPRTSGGHTDTQYF. CDR3 DNA: TGCGCCAACCCCAGGACTAGCGGGGGTCACACAGATACGCAGTATTTT.

V usage is TRBV3-1 (or the pseudogene TRBV3-2) and J usage is TRBJ1-1; a possible D gene is TRBD1 (5 bases). This CDR3 has 11 amino acids. The germline V gene has CDR1 LGHDT and CDR2 YNNKEL (reference sequence). Trimming left V 8 bases short and J 10 bases short, with 14 bases between. The CDR3 reads CASRRGLAAFF. In DNA, the CDR3 is TGTGCCAGCCGAAGGGGATTGGCAGCTTTCTTT.

V is TRBV5-6 and J is TRBJ2-2, with D possibly matching TRBD1 (6 bases). Trimming stripped 2 bases from V and 1 base from J, with 9 bases between. CDR3 length: 15 amino acids. Germline V gives CDR1 SGHDT, CDR2 YYEEEE. CDR3 region: CASSLPGQNTGELFF. CDR3 DNA: TGTGCCAGCAGCTTACCGGGACAGAACACCGGGGAGCTGTTTTTT.

This clone was detected a few times. This rearrangement joins TRBV14 to TRBJ2-5, with no clear D. Trimming took 3 bases from V and 5 from J, leaving 4 bases between them. This CDR3 has 11 residues. Looked up from germline, CDR1 is SGHDN and CDR2 is FVKESK. The CDR3 DNA reads TGTGCCAGCAGCCATACTGAGACCCAGTACTTC. Its protein product is CASSHTETQYF. The full variable domain, in which reference TRBV14 and TRBJ2-5 provide the parts outside the CDR3, is EAGVTQFPSHSVIEKGQTVTLRCDPISGHDNLYWYRRVMGKEIKFLLHFVKESKQDESGMPNNRFLAERTGGTYSTLKVQPAELEDSGVYFCASSHTETQYFGPGTRLLVL.

The count of this clone is one. This chain uses TRBV10-1 with TRBJ1-4; D may be TRBD1 (5 bases). The CDR3 runs 15 residues. Germline CDR1 is WNHNN and CDR2 is SYGVQD (reference sequence). V gave up 3 bases and J gave up 7 bases, with 15 bases separating them. DNA of the CDR3: TGCGCCAGCAGTGAATCAGGGACTGTCCCTGAAAAACTGTTTTTT. As protein: CASSESGTVPEKLFF.

V usage is TRBV10-1 and J usage is TRBJ2-5; TRBD1 matches 9 bases. Germline assignment: CDR1 WNHNN and CDR2 SYGVQD (reference sequence). With 3 bases clipped from V and 1 base from J, the junction kept 3 bases outside the gene matches. This CDR3 contains 15 residues. The CDR3 nucleotides are TGCGCCAGCAGTGACCGGACAGGGGTCCAAGAGACCCAGTACTTC. Its translation is CASSDRTGVQETQYF.

The CDR3 region is CASSLRGGMNTGELFF. The CDR3 bases are TGTGCCAGCAGCTTAAGGGGGGGAATGAACACCGGGGAGCTGTTTTTT. The V gene is TRBV5-6, the J gene TRBJ2-2; a possible D gene is TRBD2 (7 bases). This CDR3 contains 16 residues. V lost 2 bases and J 1 base, leaving 12 bases between the germline ends. The germline gives CDR1 SGHDT, CDR2 YYEEEE. Drawing the rest from reference TRBV5-6 and TRBJ2-2, the complete variable domain is DAGVTQSPTHLIKTRGQQVTLRCSPKSGHDTVSWYQQALGQGPQFIFQYYEEEERQRGNFPDRFSGHQFPNYSSELNVNALLLGDSALYLCASSLRGGMNTGELFFGEGSRLTVL.

This clone was seen a few times. The chain combines TRBV10-3 with TRBJ2-2, with 10 bases lining up with TRBD1. Looked up from germline, CDR1 is ENHRY and CDR2 is SYGVKD. V trimming: 8 bases; J trimming: 8 bases; junction bases outside the gene matches: 5. The CDR3 runs 13 residues. CDR3 DNA: TGTGCCATCCGGGACAGGGGCATTGGGGAGCTGTTTTTT. Protein sequence: CAIRDRGIGELFF.

This clone is a singleton in its sample. The chain is built from TRBV28 and TRBJ1-6, with a tentative D call TRBD1 (5 bases). Germline CDR1 reads MDHEN; CDR2 reads SYDVKM. Trimming removed 6 bases at V and 5 bases at J, with 17 bases between. The CDR3 extends over 16 amino acids. CDR3 DNA: TGTGCCAGCAGACCCCGGGGGAGGATGAATAATTCACCCCTCCACTTT. It translates to CASRPRGRMNNSPLHF. Full variable domain (rest looked up from reference TRBV28 and TRBJ1-6): DVKVTQSSRYLVKRTGEKVFLECVQDMDHENMFWYRQDPGLGLRLIYFSYDVKMKEKGDIPEGYSVSREKKERFSLILESASTNQTSMYLCASRPRGRMNNSPLHFGNGTRLTVT.

This clone has only one observation. The genes are TRBV7-9 and TRBJ1-1; D remains unclear. V dropped 2 bases and J dropped 3 bases, with 13 bases sitting between them. Germline V gene sequence: CDR1 SEHNR, CDR2 FQNEAQ (reference sequence). The CDR3 is 15 residues long. As DNA, the CDR3 is TGTGCCAGCAGCTTAATGGTAGTAAGCTACACTGAAGCTTTCTTT. Protein product: CASSLMVVSYTEAFF.

This sequence joins TRBV13 and TRBJ1-2; no firm D call. V was trimmed by 1 base and J by 2 bases, leaving 8 bases between them. The CDR3 loop spans 14 amino acids. Germline V gene sequence: CDR1 PRHDT, CDR2 FYEKMQ (reference sequence). CDR3 region: CASSLDRGNYGYTF. The CDR3 bases are TGTGCCAGCAGCTTAGATAGAGGGAACTATGGCTACACCTTC.

The chain joins TRBV5-1 to TRBJ1-1; D remains unclear. The germline V gene has CDR1 SGHRS and CDR2 YFSETQ. Trimming cost V 5 bases and J 1 base, with 12 bases left between them. CDR3 length: 14 amino acids. CDR3 DNA: TGCGCCAGCAGGCATTTTACAGAGAACACTGAAGCTTTCTTT. Translating gives CASRHFTENTEAFF.

The chain couples TRBV2 to TRBJ1-2, with D tentatively TRBD1 (5 bases). The length of the CDR3 is 14 residues. The germline CDR1 and CDR2 sequences are SNHLY and FYNNEI. Trimming removed 3 bases from V and 4 bases from J, with 12 bases in between. The CDR3 region has the DNA TGTGCCAGCAGTGAGGGACTGCAACTCTATGGCTACACCTTC. This translates into CASSEGLQLYGYTF.

The chain carries TRBV15 and TRBJ2-7; 7 nucleotides line up with TRBD1. Per germline, CDR1 LNHNV and CDR2 YYDKDF (reference sequence). With 0 bases clipped from V and 6 bases from J, the junction kept 14 bases outside the gene matches. The CDR3 has 17 amino acids. In DNA, the CDR3 is TGTGCCACCAGCAGAGATCAGGTACAGGGGCTGGCCCTCGAGCAGTACTTC. It codes for CATSRDQVQGLALEQYF. Looking up the rest from reference TRBV15 and TRBJ2-7 gives the full variable domain: DAMVIQNPRYQVTQFGKPVTLSCSQTLNHNVMYWYQQKSSQAPKLLFHYYDKDFNNEADTPDNFQSRRPNTSFCFLDIRSPGLGDTAMYLCATSRDQVQGLALEQYFGPGTRLTVT.

V and J are TRBV6-1 and TRBJ2-7, with 7 positions matching TRBD1. Germline loops: CDR1 MNHNS, CDR2 SASEGT. The CDR3 consists of 15 residues. V lost 3 bases, J lost 0 bases, and 5 bases stayed unmatched. The CDR3 loop is CASSEDRSSSYEQYF. CDR3 bases: TGTGCCAGCAGTGAGGACAGGTCGAGCTCCTACGAGCAGTACTTC.

V usage is TRBV21-1 and J usage is TRBJ1-1; the DNA was not used to check the table's D call, TRBD1. TRBV21-1 is a known pseudogene. This CDR3 region has 15 residues. The CDR3 bases are TGTGCCAGCAGCGGACCAGGGTTGACGAACACTGAAGCTTTCTTT. This encodes CASSGPGLTNTEAFF.